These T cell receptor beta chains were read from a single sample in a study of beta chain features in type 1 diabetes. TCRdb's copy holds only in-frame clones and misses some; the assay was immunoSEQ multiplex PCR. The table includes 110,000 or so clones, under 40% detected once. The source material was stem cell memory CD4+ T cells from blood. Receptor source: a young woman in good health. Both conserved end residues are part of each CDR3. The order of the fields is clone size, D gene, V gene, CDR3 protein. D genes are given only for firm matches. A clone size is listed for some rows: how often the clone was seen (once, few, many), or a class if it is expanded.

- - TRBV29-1 CSVGPLQGNYEQYF
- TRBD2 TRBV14 CASSHLAGGAYNEQFF
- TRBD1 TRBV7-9 CASSLIPGQGTDTQYF
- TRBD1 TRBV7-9 CASSFGDRLLLNYGYTF
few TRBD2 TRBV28 CASTTGGVSSYEQYF
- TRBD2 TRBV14 CASSQSLADPSSYNEQFF
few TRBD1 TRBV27 CASSWDRLGGYTF
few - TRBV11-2 CASTRGGSRYGYTF
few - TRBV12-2 CASRLAPREGAPPEQYF
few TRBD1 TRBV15 CATSARGDRGFDEQFF
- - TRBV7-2 CASSGPFLASTDTQYF
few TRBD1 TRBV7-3 CASSPQGTVRADTQYF
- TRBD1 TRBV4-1 CASSQAAGTVAYQPQHF
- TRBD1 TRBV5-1 CASSSTGPGTEAFF
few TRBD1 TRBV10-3 CAISRQGNTEAFF
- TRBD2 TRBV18 CASSLESGRADEQYF
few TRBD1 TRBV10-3 CAIRAQGASLEAFF
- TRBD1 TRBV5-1 CASSLGGQADYEQYF
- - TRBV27 CASSLLQGSPTMGF
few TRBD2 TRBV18 CASSPPKLAGVETQYF
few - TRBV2 CAINRANEQFF
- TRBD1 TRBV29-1 CSGQGNTEAFF
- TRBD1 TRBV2 CASRPDRAGNTIYF
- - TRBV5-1 CASSLYSNQPQHF
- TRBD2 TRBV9 CASSGPPSGLVYNEQFF
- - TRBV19 CASSINRDGYTF
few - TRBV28 CASSLRQLGQSYEQYF
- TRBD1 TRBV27 CASSPGRGISYEQYF
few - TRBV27 CASSYSGMVNTGELFF
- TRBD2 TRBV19 CASSTLGLGLNEQFF
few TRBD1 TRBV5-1 CASSASSWDSTNYGYTF